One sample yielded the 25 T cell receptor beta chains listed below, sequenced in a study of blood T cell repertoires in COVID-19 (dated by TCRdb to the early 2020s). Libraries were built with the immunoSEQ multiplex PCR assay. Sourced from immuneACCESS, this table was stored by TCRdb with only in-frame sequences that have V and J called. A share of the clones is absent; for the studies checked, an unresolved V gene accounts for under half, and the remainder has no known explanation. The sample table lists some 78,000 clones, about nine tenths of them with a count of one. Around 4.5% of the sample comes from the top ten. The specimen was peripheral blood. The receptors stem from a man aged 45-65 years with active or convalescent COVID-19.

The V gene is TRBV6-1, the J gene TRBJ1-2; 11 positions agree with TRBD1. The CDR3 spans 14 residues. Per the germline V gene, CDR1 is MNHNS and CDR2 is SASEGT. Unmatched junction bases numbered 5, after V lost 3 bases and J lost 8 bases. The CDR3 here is CASSEGQGVFGYTF. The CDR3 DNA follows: TGTGCCAGCAGTGAGGGACAGGGGGTCTTCGGCTACACCTTC.

This CDR3 reads CASSPPGVQETQYF. CDR3 DNA sequence: TGCGCCAGCAGTCCACCAGGGGTCCAAGAGACCCAGTACTTC. The rearrangement joins TRBV10-2 to TRBJ2-5; tentative D call: TRBD1 (6 bases). The germline CDR1 and CDR2 sequences are WSHSY and SAAADI. The CDR3 sequence is 14 residues long. V was clipped by 5 bases and J by 1 base, with 11 bases between them.

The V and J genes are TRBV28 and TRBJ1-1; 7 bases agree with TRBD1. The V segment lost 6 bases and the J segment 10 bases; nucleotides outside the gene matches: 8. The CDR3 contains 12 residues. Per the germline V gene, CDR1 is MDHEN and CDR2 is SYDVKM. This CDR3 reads CASRSTGYGAFF. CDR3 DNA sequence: TGTGCCAGCAGGTCGACAGGGTACGGAGCTTTCTTT.

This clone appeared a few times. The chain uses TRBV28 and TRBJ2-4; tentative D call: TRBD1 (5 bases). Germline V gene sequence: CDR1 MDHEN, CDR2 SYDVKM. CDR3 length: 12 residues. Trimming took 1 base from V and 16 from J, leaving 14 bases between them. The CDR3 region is CASSLSQGRFYF. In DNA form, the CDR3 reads TGTGCCAGCAGTTTATCCCAGGGAAGATTCTACTTC.

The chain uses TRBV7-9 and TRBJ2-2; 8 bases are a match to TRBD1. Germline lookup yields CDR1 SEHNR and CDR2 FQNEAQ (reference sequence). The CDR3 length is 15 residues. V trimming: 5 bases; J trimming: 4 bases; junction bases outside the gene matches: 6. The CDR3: CASSLQGAGTGELFF. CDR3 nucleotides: TGTGCCAGCAGCCTTCAGGGGGCGGGCACCGGGGAGCTGTTTTTT.

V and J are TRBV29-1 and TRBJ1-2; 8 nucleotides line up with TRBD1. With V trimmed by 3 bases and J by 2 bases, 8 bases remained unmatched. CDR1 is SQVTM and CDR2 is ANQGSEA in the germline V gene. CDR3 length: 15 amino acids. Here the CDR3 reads CSVDSRGLGNYGYTF. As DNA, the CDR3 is TGCAGCGTTGATTCCAGGGGGCTAGGGAACTATGGCTACACCTTC.

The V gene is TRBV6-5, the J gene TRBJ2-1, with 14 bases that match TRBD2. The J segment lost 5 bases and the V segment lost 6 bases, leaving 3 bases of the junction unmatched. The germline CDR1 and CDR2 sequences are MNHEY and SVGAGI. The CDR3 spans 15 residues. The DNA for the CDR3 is TGTGCCAGCAGGGTGGGACTAGCGGGGGACAATGAGCAGTTCTTC. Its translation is CASRVGLAGDNEQFF.

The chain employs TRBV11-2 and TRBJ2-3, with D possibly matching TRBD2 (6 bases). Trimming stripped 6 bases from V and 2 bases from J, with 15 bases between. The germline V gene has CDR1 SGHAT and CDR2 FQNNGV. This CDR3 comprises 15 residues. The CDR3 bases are TGTGCCAGCAGGGACTTAAGGGGACTCACAGATACGCAGTATTTT. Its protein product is CASRDLRGLTDTQYF.

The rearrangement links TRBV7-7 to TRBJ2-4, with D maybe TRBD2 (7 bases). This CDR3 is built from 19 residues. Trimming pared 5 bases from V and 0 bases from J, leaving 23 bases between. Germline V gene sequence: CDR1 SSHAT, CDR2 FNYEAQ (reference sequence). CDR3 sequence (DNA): TGTGCCAGCAGCCCCCCGTTTAGGGGGGGGGCACTAGCCAAAAACATTCAGTACTTC. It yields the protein CASSPPFRGGALAKNIQYF. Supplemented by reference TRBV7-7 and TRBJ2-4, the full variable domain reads GAGVSQSPRYKVTKRGQDVTLRCDPISSHATLYWYQQALGQGPEFLTYFNYEAQPDKSGLPSDRFSAERPEGSISTLTIQRTEQRDSAMYRCASSPPFRGGALAKNIQYFGAGTRLSVL.

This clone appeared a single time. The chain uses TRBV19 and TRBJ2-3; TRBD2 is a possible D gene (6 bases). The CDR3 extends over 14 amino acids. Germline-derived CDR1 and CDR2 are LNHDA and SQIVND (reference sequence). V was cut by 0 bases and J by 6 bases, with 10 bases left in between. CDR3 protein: CASSIDYRGDTQYF. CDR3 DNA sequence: TGTGCCAGTAGTATAGATTACCGGGGGGATACGCAGTATTTT.

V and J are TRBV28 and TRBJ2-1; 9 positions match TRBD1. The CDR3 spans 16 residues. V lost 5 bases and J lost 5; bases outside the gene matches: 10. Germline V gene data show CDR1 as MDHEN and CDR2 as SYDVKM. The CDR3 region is CASSRAGGTGNNEQFF. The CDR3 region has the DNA TGTGCCAGCAGTCGAGCCGGGGGGACAGGGAACAATGAGCAGTTCTTC.

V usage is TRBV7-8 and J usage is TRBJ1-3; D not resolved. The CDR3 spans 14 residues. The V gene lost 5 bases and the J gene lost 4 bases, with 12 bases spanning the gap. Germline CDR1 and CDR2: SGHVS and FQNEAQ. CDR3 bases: TGTGCCAGCAGCCCAAACAAGTACGGAAACACCATATATTTT. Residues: CASSPNKYGNTIYF.

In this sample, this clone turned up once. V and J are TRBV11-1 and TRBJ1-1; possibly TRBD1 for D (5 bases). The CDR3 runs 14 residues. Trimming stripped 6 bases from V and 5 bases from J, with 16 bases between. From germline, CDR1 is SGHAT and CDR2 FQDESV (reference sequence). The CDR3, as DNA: TGTGCCAGCAGGAAAAAAGCAGGGTCGACTGAAGCTTTCTTT. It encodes CASRKKAGSTEAFF.

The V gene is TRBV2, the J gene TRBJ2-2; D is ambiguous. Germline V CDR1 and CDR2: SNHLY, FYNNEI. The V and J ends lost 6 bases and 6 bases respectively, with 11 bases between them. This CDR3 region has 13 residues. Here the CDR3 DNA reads TGTGCCAGCAGGGGCGTTGTCGCCGGGGAGCTGTTTTTT. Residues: CASRGVVAGELFF.

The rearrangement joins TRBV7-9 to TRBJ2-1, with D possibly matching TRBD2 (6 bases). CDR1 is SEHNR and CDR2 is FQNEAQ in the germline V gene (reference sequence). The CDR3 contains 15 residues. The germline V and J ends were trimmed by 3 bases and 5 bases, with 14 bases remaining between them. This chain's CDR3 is CASSFPAGFNNEQFF. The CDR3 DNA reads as TGTGCCAGCAGCTTTCCGGCGGGGTTCAACAATGAGCAGTTCTTC.

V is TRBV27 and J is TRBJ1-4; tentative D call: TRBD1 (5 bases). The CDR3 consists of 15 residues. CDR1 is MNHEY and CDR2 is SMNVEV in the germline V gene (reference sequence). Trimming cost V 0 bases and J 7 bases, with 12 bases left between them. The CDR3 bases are TGTGCCAGCAGTTTATCAAGGGGCTTTAGTGAAAAACTGTTTTTT. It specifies CASSLSRGFSEKLFF.

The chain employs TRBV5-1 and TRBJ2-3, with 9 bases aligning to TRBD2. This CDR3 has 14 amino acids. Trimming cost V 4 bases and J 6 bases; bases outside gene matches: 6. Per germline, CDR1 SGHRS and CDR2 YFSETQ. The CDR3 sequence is CASSAGGADDTQYF. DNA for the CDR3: TGCGCCAGCAGCGCGGGGGGGGCCGACGATACGCAGTATTTT.

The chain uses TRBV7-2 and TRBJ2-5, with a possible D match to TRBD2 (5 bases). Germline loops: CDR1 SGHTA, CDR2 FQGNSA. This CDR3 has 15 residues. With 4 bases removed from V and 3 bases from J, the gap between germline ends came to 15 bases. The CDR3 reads CASSYPTSGEETQYF. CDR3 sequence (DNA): TGTGCCAGCAGCTACCCAACTAGTGGAGAAGAGACCCAGTACTTC.

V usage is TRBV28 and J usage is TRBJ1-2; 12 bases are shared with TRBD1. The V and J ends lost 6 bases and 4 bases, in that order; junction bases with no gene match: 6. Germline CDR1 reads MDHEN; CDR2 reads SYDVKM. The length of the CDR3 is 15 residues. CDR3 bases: TGTGCCAGCAGCCCGGGACAGGGGGCAGTCTATGGCTACACCTTC. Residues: CASSPGQGAVYGYTF.

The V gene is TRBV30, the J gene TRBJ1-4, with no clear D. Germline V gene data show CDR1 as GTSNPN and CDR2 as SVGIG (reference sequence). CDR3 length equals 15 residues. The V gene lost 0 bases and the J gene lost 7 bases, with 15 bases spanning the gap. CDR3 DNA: TGTGCCTGGAGTGTGGAGGGAGCGGTCCCTGAAAAACTGTTTTTT. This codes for CAWSVEGAVPEKLFF.

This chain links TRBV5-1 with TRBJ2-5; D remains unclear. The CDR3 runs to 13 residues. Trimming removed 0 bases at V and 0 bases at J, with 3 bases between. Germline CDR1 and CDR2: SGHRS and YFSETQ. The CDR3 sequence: CASSLANQETQYF. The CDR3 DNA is TGCGCCAGCAGCTTGGCCAACCAAGAGACCCAGTACTTC.

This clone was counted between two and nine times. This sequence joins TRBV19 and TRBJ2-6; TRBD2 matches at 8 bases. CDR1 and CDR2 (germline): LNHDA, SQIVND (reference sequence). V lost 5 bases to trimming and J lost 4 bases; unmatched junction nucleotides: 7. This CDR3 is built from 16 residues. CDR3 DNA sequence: TGTGCCAGTAGTCTCGGACTAGCTGCCGGGGCCAACGTCCTGACTTTC. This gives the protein CASSLGLAAGANVLTF.

This CDR3 reads CASSHIGQGTDTQYF. CDR3 coding DNA: TGTGCCAGCAGCCATATTGGACAGGGTACAGATACGCAGTATTTT. The V and J genes are TRBV7-8 and TRBJ2-3, with TRBD1 matching 8 bases. V shed 5 bases, J shed 3 bases, and the junction held 7 bases outside the gene matches. The germline V gene encodes CDR1 SGHVS and CDR2 FQNEAQ. The CDR3 length is 15 residues.

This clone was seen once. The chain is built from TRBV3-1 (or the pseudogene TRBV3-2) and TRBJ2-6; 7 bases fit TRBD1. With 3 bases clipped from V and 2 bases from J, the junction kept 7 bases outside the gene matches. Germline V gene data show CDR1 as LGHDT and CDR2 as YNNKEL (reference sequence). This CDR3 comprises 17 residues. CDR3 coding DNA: TGTGCCAGCAGCCAGGACAGGACTCCTCCTGGGGCCAACGTCCTGACTTTC. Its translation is CASSQDRTPPGANVLTF.

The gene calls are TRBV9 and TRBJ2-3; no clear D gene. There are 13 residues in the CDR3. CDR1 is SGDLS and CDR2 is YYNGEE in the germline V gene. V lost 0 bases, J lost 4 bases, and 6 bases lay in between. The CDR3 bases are TGTGCCAGCAGCGTAGCTCTAGCAGATACGCAGTATTTT. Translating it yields CASSVALADTQYF.